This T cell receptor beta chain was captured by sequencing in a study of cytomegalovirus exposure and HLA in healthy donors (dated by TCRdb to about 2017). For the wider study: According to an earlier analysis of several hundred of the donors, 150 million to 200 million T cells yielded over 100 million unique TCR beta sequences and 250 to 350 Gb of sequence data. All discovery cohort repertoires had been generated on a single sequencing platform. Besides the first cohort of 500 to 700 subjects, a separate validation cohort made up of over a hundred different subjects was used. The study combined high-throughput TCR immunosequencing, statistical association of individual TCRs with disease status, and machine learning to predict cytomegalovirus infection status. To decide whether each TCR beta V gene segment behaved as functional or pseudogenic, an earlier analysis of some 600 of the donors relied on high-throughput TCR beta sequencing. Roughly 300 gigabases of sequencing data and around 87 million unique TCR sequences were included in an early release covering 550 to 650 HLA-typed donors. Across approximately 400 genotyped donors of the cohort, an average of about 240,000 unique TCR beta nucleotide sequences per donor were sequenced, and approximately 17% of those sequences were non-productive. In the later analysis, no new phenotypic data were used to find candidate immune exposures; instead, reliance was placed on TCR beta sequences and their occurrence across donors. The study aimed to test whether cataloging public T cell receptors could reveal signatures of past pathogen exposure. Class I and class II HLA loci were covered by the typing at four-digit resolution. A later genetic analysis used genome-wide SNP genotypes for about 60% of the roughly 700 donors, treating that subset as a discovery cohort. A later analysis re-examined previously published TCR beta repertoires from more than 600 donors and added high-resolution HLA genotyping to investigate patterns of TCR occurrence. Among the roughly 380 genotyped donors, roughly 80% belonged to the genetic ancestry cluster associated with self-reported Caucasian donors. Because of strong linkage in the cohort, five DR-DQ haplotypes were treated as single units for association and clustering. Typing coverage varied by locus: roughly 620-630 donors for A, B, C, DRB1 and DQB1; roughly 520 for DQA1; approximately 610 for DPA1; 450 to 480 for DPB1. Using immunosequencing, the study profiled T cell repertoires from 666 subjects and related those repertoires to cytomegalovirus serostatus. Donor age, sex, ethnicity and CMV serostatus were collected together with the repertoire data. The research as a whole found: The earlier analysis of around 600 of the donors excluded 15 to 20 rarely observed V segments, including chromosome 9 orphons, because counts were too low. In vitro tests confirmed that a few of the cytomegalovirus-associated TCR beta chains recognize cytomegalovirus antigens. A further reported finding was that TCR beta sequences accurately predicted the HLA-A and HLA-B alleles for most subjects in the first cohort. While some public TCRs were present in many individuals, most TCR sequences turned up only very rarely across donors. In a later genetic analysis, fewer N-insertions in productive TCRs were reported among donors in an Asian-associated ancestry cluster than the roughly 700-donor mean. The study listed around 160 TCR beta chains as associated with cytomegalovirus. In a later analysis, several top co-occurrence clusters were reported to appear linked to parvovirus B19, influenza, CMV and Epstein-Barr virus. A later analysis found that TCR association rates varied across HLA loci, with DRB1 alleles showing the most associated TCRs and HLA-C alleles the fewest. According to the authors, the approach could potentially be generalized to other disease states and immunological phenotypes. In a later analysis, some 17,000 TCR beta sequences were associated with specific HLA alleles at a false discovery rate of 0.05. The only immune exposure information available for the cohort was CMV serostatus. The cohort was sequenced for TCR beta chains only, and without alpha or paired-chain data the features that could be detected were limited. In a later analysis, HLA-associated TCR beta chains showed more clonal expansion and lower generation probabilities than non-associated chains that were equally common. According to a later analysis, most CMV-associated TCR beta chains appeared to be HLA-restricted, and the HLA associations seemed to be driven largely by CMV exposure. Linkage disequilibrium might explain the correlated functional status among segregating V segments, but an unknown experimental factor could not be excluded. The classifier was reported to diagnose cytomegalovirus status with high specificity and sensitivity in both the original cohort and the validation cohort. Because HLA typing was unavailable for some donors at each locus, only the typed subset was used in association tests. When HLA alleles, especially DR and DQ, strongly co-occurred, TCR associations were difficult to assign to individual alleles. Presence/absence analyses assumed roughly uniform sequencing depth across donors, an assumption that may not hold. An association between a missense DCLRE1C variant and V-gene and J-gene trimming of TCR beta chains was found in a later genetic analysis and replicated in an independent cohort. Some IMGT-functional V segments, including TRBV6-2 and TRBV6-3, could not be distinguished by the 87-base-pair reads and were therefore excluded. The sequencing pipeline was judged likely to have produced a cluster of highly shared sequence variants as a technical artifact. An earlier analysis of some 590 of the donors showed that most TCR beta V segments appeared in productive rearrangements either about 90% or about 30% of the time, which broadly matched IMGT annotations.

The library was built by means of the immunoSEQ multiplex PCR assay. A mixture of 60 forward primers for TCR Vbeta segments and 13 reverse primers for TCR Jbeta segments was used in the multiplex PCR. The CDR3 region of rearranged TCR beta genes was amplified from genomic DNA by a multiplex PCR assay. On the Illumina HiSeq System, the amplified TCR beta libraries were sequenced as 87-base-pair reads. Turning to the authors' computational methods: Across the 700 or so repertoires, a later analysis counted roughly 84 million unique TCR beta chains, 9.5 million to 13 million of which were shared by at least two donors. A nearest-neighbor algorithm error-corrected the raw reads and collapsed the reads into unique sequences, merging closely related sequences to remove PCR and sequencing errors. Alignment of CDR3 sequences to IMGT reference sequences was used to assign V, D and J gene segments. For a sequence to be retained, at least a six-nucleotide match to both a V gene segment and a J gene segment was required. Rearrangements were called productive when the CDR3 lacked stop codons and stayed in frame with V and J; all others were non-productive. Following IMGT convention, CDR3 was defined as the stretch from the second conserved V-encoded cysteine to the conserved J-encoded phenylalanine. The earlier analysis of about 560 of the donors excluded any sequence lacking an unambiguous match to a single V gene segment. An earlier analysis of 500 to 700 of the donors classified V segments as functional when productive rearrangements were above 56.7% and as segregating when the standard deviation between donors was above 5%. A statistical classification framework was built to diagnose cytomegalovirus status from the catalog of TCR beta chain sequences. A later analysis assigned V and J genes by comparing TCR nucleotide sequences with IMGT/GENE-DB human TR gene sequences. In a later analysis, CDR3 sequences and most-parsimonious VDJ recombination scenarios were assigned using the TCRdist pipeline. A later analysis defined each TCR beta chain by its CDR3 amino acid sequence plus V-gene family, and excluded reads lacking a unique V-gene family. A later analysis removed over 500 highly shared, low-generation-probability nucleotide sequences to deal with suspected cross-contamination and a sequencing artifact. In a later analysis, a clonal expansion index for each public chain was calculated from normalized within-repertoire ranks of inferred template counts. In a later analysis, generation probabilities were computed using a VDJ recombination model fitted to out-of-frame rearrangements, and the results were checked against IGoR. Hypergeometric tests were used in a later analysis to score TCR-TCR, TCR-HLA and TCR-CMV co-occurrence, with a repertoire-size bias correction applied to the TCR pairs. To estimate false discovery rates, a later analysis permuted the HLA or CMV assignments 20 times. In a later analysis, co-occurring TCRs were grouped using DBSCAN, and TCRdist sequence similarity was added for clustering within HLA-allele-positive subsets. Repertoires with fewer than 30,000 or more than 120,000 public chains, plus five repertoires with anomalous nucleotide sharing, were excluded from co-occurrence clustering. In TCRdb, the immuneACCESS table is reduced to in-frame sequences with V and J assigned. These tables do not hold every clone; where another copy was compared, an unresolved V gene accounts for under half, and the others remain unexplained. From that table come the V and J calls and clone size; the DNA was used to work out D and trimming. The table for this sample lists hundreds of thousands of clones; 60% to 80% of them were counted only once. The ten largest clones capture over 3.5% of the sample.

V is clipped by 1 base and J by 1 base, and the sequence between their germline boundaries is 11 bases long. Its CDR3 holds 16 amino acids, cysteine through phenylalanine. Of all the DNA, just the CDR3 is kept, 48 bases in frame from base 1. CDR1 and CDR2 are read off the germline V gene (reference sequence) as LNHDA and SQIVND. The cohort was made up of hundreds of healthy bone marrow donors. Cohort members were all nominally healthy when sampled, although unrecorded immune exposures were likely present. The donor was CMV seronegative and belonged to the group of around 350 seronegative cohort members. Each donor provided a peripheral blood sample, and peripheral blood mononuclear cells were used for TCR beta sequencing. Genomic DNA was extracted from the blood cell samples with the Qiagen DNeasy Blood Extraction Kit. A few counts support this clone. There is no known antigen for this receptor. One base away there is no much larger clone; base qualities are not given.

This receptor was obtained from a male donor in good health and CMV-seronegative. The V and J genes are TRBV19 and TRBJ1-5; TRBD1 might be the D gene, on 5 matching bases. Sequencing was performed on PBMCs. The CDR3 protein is CASSIGGGRSNQPQHF. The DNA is TGTGCCAGTAGTATAGGGGGGGGGAGAAGCAATCAGCCCCAGCATTTT.